Following are 10 T cell receptor beta chains from one sample sequenced in a study of molecular identifiers for immune sequencing clone quantification. TCRdb re-derived calls from the PCR reads in MiXCR, one entry per CDR3 protein. The sample shows over 600,000 distinct CDR3 sequences, just under 20% of them seen only once. Material: naive CD8+ T cells from blood, with Jurkat cell RNA spiked in. Indicated subset: FACS-sorted CD8+CD4-CCR7+CD45RA+ naive T cells. The source is a human donor in good health. Some libraries in this study had Jurkat cell RNA spiked in.

This clonotype was recorded at least ten times. This chain joins TRBV14 and TRBJ2-1; TRBD1 matches 7 bases. Per germline, CDR1 SGHDN and CDR2 FVKESK. V was pared by 1 base and J by 9 bases, with 6 bases of the junction left unmatched. CDR3 length: 14 residues. For the CDR3, the DNA is TGTGCCAGCAGCCAAGCGGGACAGAGTGGTGAGCAGTTCTTC. Its protein is CASSQAGQSGEQFF. The full variable domain, in which reference TRBV14 and TRBJ2-1 provide the parts outside the CDR3, is EAGVTQFPSHSVIEKGQTVTLRCDPISGHDNLYWYRRVMGKEIKFLLHFVKESKQDESGMPNNRFLAERTGGTYSTLKVQPAELEDSGVYFCASSQAGQSGEQFFGPGTRLTVL.

Remarks on this clonotype: A much larger clone differs by one base, so this may be a read error. The V call is TRBV27, the J call TRBJ2-7, with a possible D match to TRBD2 (7 bases). V was clipped by 6 bases and J by 7 bases, with 10 bases between them. This CDR3 has 11 amino acids. Germline CDR1 is MNHEY and CDR2 is SMNVEV (reference sequence). The chain's CDR3 is CASRRGGEQYF. The CDR3 region has the DNA TGTGCCAGCAGGAGGGGGGGGGAGCAGTACTTC.

This clonotype was counted ten times or more. The chain employs TRBV4-3 and TRBJ2-7; weak D call: TRBD1 (6 bases). Trimming took off 4 bases at V and 3 bases at J, with 13 bases between the two ends. The germline V gene has CDR1 LGHNA and CDR2 YSLEER. CDR3 length equals 14 residues. The CDR3 nucleotides read TGCGCCAGCAGCCTGGACAGATTTAACTACGAGCAGTACTTC. It yields the protein CASSLDRFNYEQYF.

This clonotype has ten or more counts. The chain's CDR3 is CASSQGGDGYEQYF. DNA of the CDR3: TGCGCCAGCAGCCAAGGTGGGGACGGGTACGAGCAGTACTTC. The chain employs TRBV4-3 and TRBJ2-7; D assignment may be TRBD1 or TRBD2 (5 bases each). Trimming took off 1 base at V and 4 bases at J, with 11 bases between the two ends. The CDR3 has 14 amino acids. Germline assignment: CDR1 LGHNA and CDR2 YSLEER.

This clonotype was recorded many times. The J gene is TRBJ1-1, the V gene TRBV6-2 or TRBV6-3, with D hard to call. Germline V gene data show CDR1 as MNHEY and CDR2 as SVGEGT. The CDR3 has 15 residues. Trimming cost V 7 bases and J 0 bases, with 15 bases left between them. The CDR3 coding sequence is TGTGCCAGCAAGGCTACTCCCGGTGTGAACACTGAAGCTTTCTTT. It yields the protein CASKATPGVNTEAFF.

Points on this clonotype: A much more abundant neighbour one base away suggests this may be a read error. The chain recombines TRBV12-3 or TRBV12-4 with TRBJ2-6; the match to TRBD1 covers 9 bases. V lost 8 bases to trimming and J lost 4 bases; unmatched junction nucleotides: 15. This CDR3 contains 18 residues. CDR3 in DNA: TGTGCCAGCGGTCCCCGGGACAGGGTTTTCGCCGGGGCCAACGTCCTGACTTTC. Protein: CASGPRDRVFAGANVLTF.

This clonotype showed up many times. V gene TRBV27 combines with J gene TRBJ2-5; D assignment may be TRBD1 or TRBD2 (6 bases each). CDR1 and CDR2 (germline): MNHEY, SMNVEV (reference sequence). The CDR3 length is 14 residues. V dropped 7 bases and J dropped 7 bases, with 19 bases sitting between them. CDR3 region: CASTGGGPSGTQYF. The DNA of the CDR3 is TGTGCCAGCACAGGAGGGGGGCCATCGGGGACCCAGTACTTC.

The J gene is TRBJ2-7, the V gene TRBV10-3, with no clear D. The germline V gene encodes CDR1 ENHRY and CDR2 SYGVKD. The germline V and J ends were trimmed by 4 bases and 2 bases, with 9 bases remaining between them. CDR3 length: 13 amino acids. The CDR3 here is CAISGGSTYEQYF. The CDR3 DNA reads TGTGCCATCAGTGGCGGCAGTACCTACGAGCAGTACTTC.

This clonotype was picked up many times. The rearrangement uses TRBV27 and TRBJ1-2; D gene unclear. The CDR3 contains 13 residues. Trimming stripped 2 bases from V and 4 bases from J, with 8 bases between. CDR1 and CDR2 (germline): MNHEY, SMNVEV (reference sequence). CDR3 coding DNA: TGTGCCAGCAGTTTAACACTATCCTATGGCTACACCTTC. It translates to CASSLTLSYGYTF.

The genes are TRBV5-1 and TRBJ2-7; D is unresolved. The CDR3 has 14 residues. V lost 0 bases, J lost 3 bases, and 10 bases lay in between. Per germline, CDR1 SGHRS and CDR2 YFSETQ. The CDR3 loop reads CASSLDSRFYEQYF. Here the CDR3 DNA reads TGCGCCAGCAGCTTGGATTCACGGTTCTACGAGCAGTACTTC.